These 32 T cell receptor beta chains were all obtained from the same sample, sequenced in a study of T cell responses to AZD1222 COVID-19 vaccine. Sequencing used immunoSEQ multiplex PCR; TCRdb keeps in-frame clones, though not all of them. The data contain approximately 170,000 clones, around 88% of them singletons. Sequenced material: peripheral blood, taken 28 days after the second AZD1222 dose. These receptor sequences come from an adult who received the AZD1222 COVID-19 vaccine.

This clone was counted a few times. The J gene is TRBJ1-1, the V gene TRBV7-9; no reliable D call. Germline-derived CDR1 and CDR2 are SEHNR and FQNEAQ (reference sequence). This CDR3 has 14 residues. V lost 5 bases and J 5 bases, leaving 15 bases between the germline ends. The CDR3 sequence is CASSPRAAVTEAFF. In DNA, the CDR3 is TGTGCCAGCAGCCCTCGGGCGGCGGTGACTGAAGCTTTCTTT. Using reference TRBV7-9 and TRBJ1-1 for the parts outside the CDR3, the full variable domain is DTGVSQNPRHKITKRGQNVTFRCDPISEHNRLYWYRQTLGQGPEFLTYFQNEAQLEKSRLLSDRFSAERPKGSFSTLEIQRTEQGDSAMYLCASSPRAAVTEAFFGQGTRLTVV.

CDR3: CASSLGAGASYNEQFF. CDR3 nucleotides: TGCGCCAGCAGCTTGGGAGCGGGGGCCTCCTACAATGAGCAGTTCTTC. The J gene is TRBJ2-1, the V gene TRBV5-1; 8 bases fit TRBD2. The CDR3 is 16 amino acids. The ends lost 0 bases at V and 0 bases at J; junction bases unmatched: 2. Germline values: CDR1 SGHRS, CDR2 YFSETQ.

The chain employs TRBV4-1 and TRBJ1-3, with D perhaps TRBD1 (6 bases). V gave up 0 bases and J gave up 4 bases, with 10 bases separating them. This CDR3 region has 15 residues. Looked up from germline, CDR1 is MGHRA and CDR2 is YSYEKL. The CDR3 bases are TGCGCCAGCAGCCAAGATCCGGGACAAGGAAACACCATATATTTT. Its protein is CASSQDPGQGNTIYF.

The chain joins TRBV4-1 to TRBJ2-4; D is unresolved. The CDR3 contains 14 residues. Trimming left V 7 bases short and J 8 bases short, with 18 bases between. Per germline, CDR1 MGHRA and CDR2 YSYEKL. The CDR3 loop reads CASTPTSTNDIQYF. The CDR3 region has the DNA TGCGCCAGCACCCCGACTTCTACTAATGACATTCAGTACTTC.

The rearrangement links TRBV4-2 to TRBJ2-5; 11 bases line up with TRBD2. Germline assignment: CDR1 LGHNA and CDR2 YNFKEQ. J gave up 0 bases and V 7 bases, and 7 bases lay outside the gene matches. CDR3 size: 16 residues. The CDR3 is CASKRGTSGNQETQYF. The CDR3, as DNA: TGTGCCAGCAAGCGAGGGACTAGCGGTAACCAAGAGACCCAGTACTTC.

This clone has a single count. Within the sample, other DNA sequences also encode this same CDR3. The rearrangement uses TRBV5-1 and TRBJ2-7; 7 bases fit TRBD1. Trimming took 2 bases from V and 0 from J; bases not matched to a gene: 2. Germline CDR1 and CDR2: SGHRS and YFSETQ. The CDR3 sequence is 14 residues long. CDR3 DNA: TGCGCCAGCAGCTTTACAGGGGACTCCTACGAGCAGTACTTC. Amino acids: CASSFTGDSYEQYF.

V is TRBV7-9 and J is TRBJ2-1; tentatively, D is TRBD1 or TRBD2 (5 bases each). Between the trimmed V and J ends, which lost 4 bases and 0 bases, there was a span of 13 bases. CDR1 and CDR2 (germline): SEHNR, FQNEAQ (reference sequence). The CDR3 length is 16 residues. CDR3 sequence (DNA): TGTGCCAGCAGCTCCCTTTGGGGGAACTCCTACAATGAGCAGTTCTTC. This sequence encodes CASSSLWGNSYNEQFF.

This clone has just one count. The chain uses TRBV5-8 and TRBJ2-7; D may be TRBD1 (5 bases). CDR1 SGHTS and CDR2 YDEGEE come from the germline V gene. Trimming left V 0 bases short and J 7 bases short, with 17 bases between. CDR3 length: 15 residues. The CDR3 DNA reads TGTGCCAGCAGCTTGGCAGGGCATGAGAAGTGGGAGCAGTACTTC. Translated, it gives CASSLAGHEKWEQYF.

CDR3 in DNA: TGTGCCAGCAGTGACCTTGGTGGACCCTACGAGCAGTACTTC. This encodes CASSDLGGPYEQYF. This chain links TRBV6-1 with TRBJ2-7; D is unclear. Deletions cut 3 bases from V and 2 bases from J, with 11 bases between. Germline V gene data show CDR1 as MNHNS and CDR2 as SASEGT. The CDR3 is made up of 14 amino acids.

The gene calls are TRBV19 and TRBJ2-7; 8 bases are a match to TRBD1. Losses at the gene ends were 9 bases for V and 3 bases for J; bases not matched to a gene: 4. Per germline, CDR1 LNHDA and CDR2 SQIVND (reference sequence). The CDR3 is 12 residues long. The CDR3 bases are TGTGCCAGCGGGACAGGAAACTACGAGCAGTACTTC. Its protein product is CASGTGNYEQYF. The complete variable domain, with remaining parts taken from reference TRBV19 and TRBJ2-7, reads DGGITQSPKYLFRKEGQNVTLSCEQNLNHDAMYWYRQDPGQGLRLIYYSQIVNDFQKGDIAEGYSVSREKKESFPLTVTSAQKNPTAFYLCASGTGNYEQYFGPGTRLTVT.

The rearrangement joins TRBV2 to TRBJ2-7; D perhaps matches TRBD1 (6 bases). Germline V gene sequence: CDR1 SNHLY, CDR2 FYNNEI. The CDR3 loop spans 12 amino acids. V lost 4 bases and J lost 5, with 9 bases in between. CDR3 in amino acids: CASSGEGDEQYF. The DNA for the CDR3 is TGTGCCAGCAGTGGAGAGGGGGACGAGCAGTACTTC.

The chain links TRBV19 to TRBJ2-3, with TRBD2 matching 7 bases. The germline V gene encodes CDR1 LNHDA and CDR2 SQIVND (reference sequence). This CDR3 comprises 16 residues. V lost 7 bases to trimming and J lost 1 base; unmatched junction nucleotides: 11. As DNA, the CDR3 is TGTGCCAGTACTTCCAAGGTGGCGGGGGGCACAGATACGCAGTATTTT. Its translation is CASTSKVAGGTDTQYF.

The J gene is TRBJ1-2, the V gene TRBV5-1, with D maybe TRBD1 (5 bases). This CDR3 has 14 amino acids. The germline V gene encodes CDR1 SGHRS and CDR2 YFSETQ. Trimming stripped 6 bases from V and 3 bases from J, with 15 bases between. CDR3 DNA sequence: TGCGCCAGCAATCGACGTCAGGGAGACTATGGCTACACCTTC. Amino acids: CASNRRQGDYGYTF.

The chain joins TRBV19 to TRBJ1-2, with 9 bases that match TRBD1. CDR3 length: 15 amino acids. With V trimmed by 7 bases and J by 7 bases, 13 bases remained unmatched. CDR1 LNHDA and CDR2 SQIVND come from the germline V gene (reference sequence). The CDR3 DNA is TGTGCCAGTACCTCCGCACAGGGGGCCCGTCGTGGCTACACCTTC. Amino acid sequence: CASTSAQGARRGYTF.

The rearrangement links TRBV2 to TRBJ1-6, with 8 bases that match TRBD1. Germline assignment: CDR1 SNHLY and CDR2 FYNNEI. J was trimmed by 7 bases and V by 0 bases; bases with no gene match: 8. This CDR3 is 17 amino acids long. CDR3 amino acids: CASSEALTGGLNSPLHF. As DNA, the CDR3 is TGTGCCAGCAGTGAAGCGCTTACAGGGGGACTGAATTCACCCCTCCACTTT.

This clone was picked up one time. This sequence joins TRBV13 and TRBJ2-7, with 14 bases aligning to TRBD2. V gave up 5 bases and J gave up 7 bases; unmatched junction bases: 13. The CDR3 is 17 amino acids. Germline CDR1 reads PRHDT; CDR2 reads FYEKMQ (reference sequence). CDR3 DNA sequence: TGTGCCAGCAGCCCTCAGCGACTAGCGGGGGGGCCAAAAGAGCAGTACTTC. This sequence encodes CASSPQRLAGGPKEQYF. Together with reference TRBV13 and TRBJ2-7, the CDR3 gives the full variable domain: AAGVIQSPRHLIKEKRETATLKCYPIPRHDTVYWYQQGPGQDPQFLISFYEKMQSDKGSIPDRFSAQQFSDYHSELNMSSLELGDSALYFCASSPQRLAGGPKEQYFGPGTRLTVT.

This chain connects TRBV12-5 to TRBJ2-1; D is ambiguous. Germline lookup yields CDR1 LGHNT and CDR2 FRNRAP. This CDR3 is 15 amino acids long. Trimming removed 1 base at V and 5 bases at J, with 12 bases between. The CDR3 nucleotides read TGTGCTAGTGGTTTGGCCCTATACGTCCACAATGAGCAGTTCTTC. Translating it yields CASGLALYVHNEQFF.

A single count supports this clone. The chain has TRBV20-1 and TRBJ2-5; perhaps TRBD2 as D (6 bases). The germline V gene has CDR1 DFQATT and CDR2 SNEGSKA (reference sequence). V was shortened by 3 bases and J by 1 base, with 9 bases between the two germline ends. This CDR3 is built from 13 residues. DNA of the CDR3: TGCAGTGCTAGTCCGGGGGTCCAAGAGACCCAGTACTTC. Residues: CSASPGVQETQYF.

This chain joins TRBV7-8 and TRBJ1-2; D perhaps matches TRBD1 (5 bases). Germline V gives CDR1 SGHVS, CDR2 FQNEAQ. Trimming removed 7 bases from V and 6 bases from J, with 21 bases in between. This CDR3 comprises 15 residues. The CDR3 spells CASTTIGTGDDGYTF. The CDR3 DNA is TGTGCCAGCACCACTATCGGCACGGGGGACGATGGCTACACCTTC.

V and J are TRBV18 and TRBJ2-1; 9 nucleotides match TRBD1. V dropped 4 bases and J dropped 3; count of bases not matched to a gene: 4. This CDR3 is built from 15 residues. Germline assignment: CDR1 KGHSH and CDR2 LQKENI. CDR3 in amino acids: CASSQPGQGYNEQFF. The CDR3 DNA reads TGTGCCAGCTCACAACCGGGACAGGGCTACAATGAGCAGTTCTTC.

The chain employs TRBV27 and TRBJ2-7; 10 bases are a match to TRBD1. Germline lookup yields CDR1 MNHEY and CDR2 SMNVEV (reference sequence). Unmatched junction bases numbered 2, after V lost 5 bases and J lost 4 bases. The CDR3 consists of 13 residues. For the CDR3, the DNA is TGTGCCAGCAGTGTGGACAGGGGGTACGAGCAGTACTTC. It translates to CASSVDRGYEQYF.

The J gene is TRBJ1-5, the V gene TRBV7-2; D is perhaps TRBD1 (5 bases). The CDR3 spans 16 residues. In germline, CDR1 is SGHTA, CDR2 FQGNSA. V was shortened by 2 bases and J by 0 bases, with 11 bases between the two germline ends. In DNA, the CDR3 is TGTGCCAGCAGCTTAAGGGGCAGGGATAGCAATCAGCCCCAGCATTTT. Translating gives CASSLRGRDSNQPQHF.

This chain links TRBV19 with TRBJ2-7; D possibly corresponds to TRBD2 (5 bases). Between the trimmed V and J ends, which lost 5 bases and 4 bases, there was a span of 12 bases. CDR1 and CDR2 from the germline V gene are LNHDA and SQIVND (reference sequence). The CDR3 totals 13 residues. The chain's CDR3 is CASSASGIYEQYF. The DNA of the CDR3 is TGTGCCAGTAGTGCATCCGGGATATACGAGCAGTACTTC.

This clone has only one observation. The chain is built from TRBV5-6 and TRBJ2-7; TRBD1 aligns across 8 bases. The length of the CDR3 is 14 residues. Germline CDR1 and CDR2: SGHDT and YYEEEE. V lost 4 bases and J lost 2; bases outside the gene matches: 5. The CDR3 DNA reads TGTGCCAGCAGCCCGGGACAGGACACCTACGAGCAGTACTTC. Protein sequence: CASSPGQDTYEQYF.

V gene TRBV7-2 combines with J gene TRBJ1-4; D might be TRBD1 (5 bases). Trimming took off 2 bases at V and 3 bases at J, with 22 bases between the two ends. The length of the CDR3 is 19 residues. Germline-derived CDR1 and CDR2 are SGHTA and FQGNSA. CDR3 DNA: TGTGCCAGCAGCTTATGGGGGGTCTCGGCCAGACGGCCTAATGAAAAACTGTTTTTT. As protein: CASSLWGVSARRPNEKLFF.

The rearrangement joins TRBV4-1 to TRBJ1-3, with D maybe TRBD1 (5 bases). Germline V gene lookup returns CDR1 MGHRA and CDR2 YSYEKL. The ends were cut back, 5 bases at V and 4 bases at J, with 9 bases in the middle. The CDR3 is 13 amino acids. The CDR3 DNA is TGCGCCAGCAGCGGGGCAGGGGGAAACACCATATATTTT. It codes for CASSGAGGNTIYF.

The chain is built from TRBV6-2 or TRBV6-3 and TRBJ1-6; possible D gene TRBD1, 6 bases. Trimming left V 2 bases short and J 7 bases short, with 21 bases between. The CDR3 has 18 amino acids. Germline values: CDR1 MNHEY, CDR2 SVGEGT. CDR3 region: CASSYPRAGTRINSPLHF. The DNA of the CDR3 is TGTGCCAGCAGTTACCCGCGAGCGGGGACAAGGATCAATTCACCCCTCCACTTT.

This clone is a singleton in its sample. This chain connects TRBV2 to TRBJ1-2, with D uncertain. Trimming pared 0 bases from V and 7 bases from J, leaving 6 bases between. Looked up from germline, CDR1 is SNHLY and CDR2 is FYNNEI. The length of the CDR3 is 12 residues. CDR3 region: CASSEAGVGYTF. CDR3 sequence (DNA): TGTGCCAGCAGTGAAGCTGGGGTTGGCTACACCTTC.

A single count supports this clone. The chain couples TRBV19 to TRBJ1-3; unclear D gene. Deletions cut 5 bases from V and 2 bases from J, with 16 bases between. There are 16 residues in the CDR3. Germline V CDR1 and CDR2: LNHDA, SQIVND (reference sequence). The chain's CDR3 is CASSGRAAGTGNTIYF. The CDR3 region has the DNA TGTGCCAGTAGTGGACGGGCAGCTGGGACTGGAAACACCATATATTTT.

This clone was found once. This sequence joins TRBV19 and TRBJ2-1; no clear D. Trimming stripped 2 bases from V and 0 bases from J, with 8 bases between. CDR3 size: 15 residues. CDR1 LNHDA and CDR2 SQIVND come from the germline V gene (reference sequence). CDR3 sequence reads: CASSIRRASYNEQFF. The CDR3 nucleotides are TGTGCCAGTAGTATAAGACGGGCCTCCTACAATGAGCAGTTCTTC.

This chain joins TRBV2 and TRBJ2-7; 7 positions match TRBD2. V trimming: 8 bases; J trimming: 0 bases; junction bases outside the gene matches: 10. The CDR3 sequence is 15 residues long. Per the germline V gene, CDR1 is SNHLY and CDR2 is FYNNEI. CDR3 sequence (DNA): TGTGCCAGCTACGAGACTAGCTCAGGCTCCTACGAGCAGTACTTC. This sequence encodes CASYETSSGSYEQYF.

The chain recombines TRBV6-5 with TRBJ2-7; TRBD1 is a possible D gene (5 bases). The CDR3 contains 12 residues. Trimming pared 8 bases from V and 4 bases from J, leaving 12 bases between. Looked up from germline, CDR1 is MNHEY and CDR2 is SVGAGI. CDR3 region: CASDSGLYEQYF. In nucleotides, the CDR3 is TGTGCCAGCGATTCAGGGCTTTACGAGCAGTACTTC.